This T cell receptor (beta chain) was observed in a study of T cells in Graves' hyperthyroidism and ophthalmopathy. The study left out patients who had uncontrolled infection, other autoimmune disease, pregnancy or lactation. RNA transcripts provided the source from which TCR beta CDR3 regions were amplified. An initial round of RT-PCR targeting the TCR CDR3 relied on the HTBI primer set. TCRdb re-derived calls from the multiplex PCR reads in MiXCR, one entry per CDR3 protein. The sample holds approximately 870,000 distinct CDR3 sequences, more than 30% seen once. Findings and limits, study-wide: In the blood, most expanded thyroid clonotypes above 0.001 appeared as well. Ophthalmopathy cases were set apart from stable hyperthyroidism by a 13 V-J model.

Germline CDR1 SGHVS, CDR2 FNYEAQ. The length of the CDR3 is 15 residues. V lost 4 bases and J lost 4, with 16 bases in between. This clonotype has only a few counts. Its antigen is not known. The clonotype was recovered from a man aged 18-30 years with Graves' hyperthyroidism. This sequence joins TRBV7-6 and TRBJ1-1; D is ambiguous. The sequenced sample consisted of blood. CDR3 residues: CASSSEASGSTEAFF. CDR3 DNA: TGTGCCAGCAGCTCCGAGGCGTCCGGGAGCACTGAAGCTTTCTTT.